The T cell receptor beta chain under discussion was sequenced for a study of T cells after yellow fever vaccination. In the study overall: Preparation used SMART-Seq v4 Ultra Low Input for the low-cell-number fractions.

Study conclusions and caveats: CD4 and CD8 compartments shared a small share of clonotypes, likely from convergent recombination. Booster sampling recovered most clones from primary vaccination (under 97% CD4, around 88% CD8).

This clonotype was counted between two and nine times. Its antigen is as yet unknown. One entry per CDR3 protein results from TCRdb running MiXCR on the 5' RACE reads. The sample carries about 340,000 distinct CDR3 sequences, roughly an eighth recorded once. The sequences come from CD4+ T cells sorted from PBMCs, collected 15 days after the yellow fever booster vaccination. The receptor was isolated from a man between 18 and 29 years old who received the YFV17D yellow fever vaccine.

This CDR3 is CASSLDRWTATGREQYF. CDR3 DNA sequence: TGTGCCAGCAGCTTAGATCGTTGGACCGCGACAGGGAGGGAGCAGTACTTC. The chain uses TRBV11-2 and TRBJ2-7, with D maybe TRBD1 (7 bases). The CDR3 loop spans 17 amino acids. Germline assignment: CDR1 SGHAT and CDR2 FQNNGV. V was shortened by 0 bases and J by 7 bases, with 22 bases between the two germline ends.